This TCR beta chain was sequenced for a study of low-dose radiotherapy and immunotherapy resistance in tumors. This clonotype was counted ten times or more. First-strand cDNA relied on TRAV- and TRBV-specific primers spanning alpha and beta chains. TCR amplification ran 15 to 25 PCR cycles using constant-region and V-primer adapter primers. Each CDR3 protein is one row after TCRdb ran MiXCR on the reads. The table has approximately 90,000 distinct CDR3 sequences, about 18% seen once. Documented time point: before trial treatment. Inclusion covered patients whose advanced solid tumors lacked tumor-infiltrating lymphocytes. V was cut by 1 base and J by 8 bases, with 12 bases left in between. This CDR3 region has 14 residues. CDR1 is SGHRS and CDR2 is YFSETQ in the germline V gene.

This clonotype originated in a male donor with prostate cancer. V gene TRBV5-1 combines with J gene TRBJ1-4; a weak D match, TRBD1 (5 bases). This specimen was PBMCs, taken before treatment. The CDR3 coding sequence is TGCGCCAGCAGCTTGTCGGGGGTTGGGGAAAAACTGTTTTTT. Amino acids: CASSLSGVGEKLFF.